The clone carrying this T cell receptor beta chain occurred many times. The entry originates in a study of T cells in Graves' hyperthyroidism and ophthalmopathy. This CDR3 region has 16 residues. Germline loops: CDR1 MNHEY, CDR2 SMNVEV (reference sequence). V dropped 5 bases and J dropped 0 bases, with 14 bases sitting between them. The source material, RNA transcripts, was used to amplify TCR beta CDR3 regions. HTBI primers were employed in a first-round RT-PCR of the TCR CDR3. TCRdb re-called the multiplex PCR reads through MiXCR, storing one row per CDR3 protein. The table shows almost 50,000 distinct CDR3 sequences, with 45% to 65% occurring only once. Calling Graves' hyperthyroidism stable meant ophthalmopathy did not progress within 18 months. Each patient was aged 18 to 65 and had newly diagnosed hyperthyroidism of under 2 months' duration. Exclusion followed for patients with uncontrolled infection, other autoimmune disease, pregnancy or lactation.

The receptor was isolated from a man younger than 35 with Graves' hyperthyroidism. V gene TRBV27 combines with J gene TRBJ1-5, with a possible D match to TRBD1 (5 bases). Sequencing was performed on peripheral blood or thyroid tissue (not recorded which). CDR3 amino acids: CASSKGVRGSNQPQHF. CDR3 nucleotide sequence: TGTGCCAGCAGTAAAGGGGTGAGGGGTAGCAATCAGCCCCAGCATTTT.